The rows below give T cell receptor beta chains drawn from one sample of a study of cytomegalovirus exposure and HLA in healthy donors. The protocol was immunoSEQ multiplex PCR, while the TCRdb copy is restricted to in-frame clones and leaves out a portion. The data contain over 100,000 clones, 80% of them singletons. Sequencing was performed on PBMCs. The origin of the receptors is a man aged 25 to 45 in good health and CMV-seronegative. CDR3s include the opening cysteine and the closing phenylalanine or tryptophan. Each record gives: clone size, D gene, V gene, J gene, CDR3 DNA, CDR3 protein. A D gene is named only where the DNA matches it firmly. Clone size is not always given. Where it is, it says once, few, many or a class for expanded clones.

size: NA; D: NA; V: TRBV7-2; J: TRBJ2-6; DNA: TGTGCCAGCTCCGGGGGAGTTGGGGCCAACGTCCTGACTTTC; CDR3: CASSGGVGANVLTF
size: NA; D: TRBD1; V: TRBV28; J: TRBJ1-1; DNA: TGTGCCAGCAGTTCTTACCGGGACAGCGTCGAAGCTTTCTTT; CDR3: CASSSYRDSVEAFF
size: NA; D: NA; V: TRBV28; J: TRBJ1-4; DNA: TGTGCCAGCAGAGGGGGGGCGCTAAATAATGAAAAACTGTTTTTT; CDR3: CASRGGALNNEKLFF
size: NA; D: NA; V: TRBV7-2; J: TRBJ2-1; DNA: TGTGCCAGCAGAGGTAGCGGCTACAATGAGCAGTTCTTC; CDR3: CASRGSGYNEQFF
size: NA; D: TRBD1; V: TRBV29-1; J: TRBJ2-1; DNA: TGCAGCGTCAACCGGGACAGGGTATCCAATGAGCAGTTCTTC; CDR3: CSVNRDRVSNEQFF
size: NA; D: NA; V: TRBV11-2; J: TRBJ2-2; DNA: TGTGCCAGCAGCTTAGTATGGGGGGGCCGGAGCGGGGAGCTGTTTTTT; CDR3: CASSLVWGGRSGELFF
size: NA; D: NA; V: TRBV5-1; J: TRBJ1-2; DNA: TGCGCCAGCAGCGGAGACCTCAGGGCGAACTATGGCTACACCTTC; CDR3: CASSGDLRANYGYTF
size: NA; D: TRBD1; V: TRBV28; J: TRBJ1-2; DNA: TGTGCCAGCAGGTTAGGACAGGAGTCTCGGGGCTACACCTTC; CDR3: CASRLGQESRGYTF
size: once; D: TRBD1; V: TRBV19; J: TRBJ2-1; DNA: TGTGCCAGTAGTAAGGGGACAGATATTACACACAATGAGCAGTTCTTC; CDR3: CASSKGTDITHNEQFF
size: NA; D: NA; V: TRBV5-8; J: TRBJ1-2; DNA: TGTGCCAGCAGCATCAGGGGATGGGGCTATGGCTACACCTTC; CDR3: CASSIRGWGYGYTF
size: few; D: NA; V: TRBV7-9; J: TRBJ2-3; DNA: TGTGCCAGCAGCTCGTCGGGCACAGATACGCAGTATTTT; CDR3: CASSSSGTDTQYF
size: few; D: TRBD1; V: TRBV15; J: TRBJ1-2; DNA: TGTGCCACCAGCAGAAGTGCAGGGGACAGTAACTATGGCTACACCTTC; CDR3: CATSRSAGDSNYGYTF